The TCR beta chain described here comes from a study of T-cell reconstitution after alpha-beta-depleted transplantation in children. Unique molecular identifiers tagged the TCRbeta library. Using its own MiXCR run on the PCR reads, TCRdb lists one record per CDR3 protein. The sample shows 250,000 to 300,000 distinct CDR3 sequences, nearly 10% of them seen only once. This clonotype was observed at least ten times. The sequenced sample was PBMCs from the stem cell graft donor, obtained from the stem cell graft. The TCR originated in a human donor who donated a stem cell graft to a child with SCID.

DNA for the CDR3: TGTGCCAGCAGCCCAGTGGCGGTCGGGGAGCTGTTTTTT. It yields the protein CASSPVAVGELFF. V usage is TRBV12-3 or TRBV12-4 and J usage is TRBJ2-2; no definite D call. Trimming pared 6 bases from V and 7 bases from J, leaving 12 bases between. This CDR3 region has 13 residues.